The 29 T cell receptor beta chains below come from one sample, sequenced in a study of shared clonotypes between healthy human individuals. Measured with immunoSEQ multiplex PCR; TCRdb has only the in-frame clones, and not every one. Seen here are roughly 1,100,000 clones, approximately 72% observed once, and the top ten hold approximately 1.5%. The specimen was memory CD4+ T cells sorted from blood. This sample's subset: CD45RA-negative fraction. These receptors were obtained from a man in his late teens or twenties in good health.

The chain combines TRBV2 with TRBJ2-2; TRBD2 matches 12 bases. The junction had 2 bases not matched to a gene; V was cut back by 6 bases and J by 6 bases. CDR1 SNHLY and CDR2 FYNNEI come from the germline V gene. CDR3 size: 14 residues. The CDR3 DNA reads as TGTGCCAGCAGAGGACTAGCGGGACCCGGGGAGCTGTTTTTT. Translation gives CASRGLAGPGELFF.

The chain has TRBV23-1 and TRBJ2-7, with D tentatively TRBD1 (5 bases). TRBV23-1 is an open reading frame, and its role is uncertain. There are 13 residues in the CDR3. Trimming took off 9 bases at V and 0 bases at J, with 12 bases between the two ends. Here the CDR3 reads CARRGGSSYEQYF. CDR3 coding DNA: TGCGCCAGAAGGGGCGGTAGCTCCTACGAGCAGTACTTC.

This chain joins TRBV5-1 and TRBJ1-3; TRBD1 agrees at 7 bases. This CDR3 has 15 amino acids. Per germline, CDR1 SGHRS and CDR2 YFSETQ. V dropped 0 bases and J dropped 3; count of bases not matched to a gene: 3. CDR3 region: CASSLDPGGGNTIYF. DNA of the CDR3: TGCGCCAGCAGCTTGGACCCAGGGGGTGGAAACACCATATATTTT.

This clone was seen a handful of times. The chain is built from TRBV28 and TRBJ1-5; D is ambiguous. Germline CDR1 and CDR2: MDHEN and SYDVKM. The ends were cut back, 2 bases at V and 2 bases at J, with 7 bases in the middle. The CDR3 has 14 residues. The CDR3 nucleotides are TGTGCCAGCAGTTTAGGGGAACGCAATCAGCCCCAGCATTTT. Its protein is CASSLGERNQPQHF.

CDR3 loop: CASSYSWTPEAYEQYF. DNA for the CDR3: TGTGCCAGCAGTTACAGTTGGACCCCCGAGGCCTACGAGCAGTACTTC. The J gene is TRBJ2-7, the V gene TRBV6-5; unclear D gene. The germline gives CDR1 MNHEY, CDR2 SVGAGI. The CDR3 spans 16 residues. V was pared by 2 bases and J by 2 bases, with 16 bases between.

This clone came up once. The chain links TRBV5-1 to TRBJ2-7; D could derive from TRBD1 or TRBD2 (6 bases each). Trimming shortened V by 0 bases and J by 3 bases, and 10 bases separated the two germline ends. Looked up from germline, CDR1 is SGHRS and CDR2 is YFSETQ. The CDR3 extends over 14 amino acids. CDR3 bases: TGCGCCAGCAGCTTGGAGGGGGGAATCTACGAGCAGTACTTC. Its translation is CASSLEGGIYEQYF.

The CDR3: CASSSARAGPSSYEQYF. The CDR3, as DNA: TGTGCCAGCAGTTCGGCCCGAGCGGGGCCGAGCTCCTACGAGCAGTACTTC. This chain links TRBV7-6 with TRBJ2-7; 7 bases match TRBD2. J was trimmed by 0 bases and V by 6 bases; bases with no gene match: 14. This CDR3 is built from 17 residues. Looked up from germline, CDR1 is SGHVS and CDR2 is FNYEAQ. The full variable domain, in which reference TRBV7-6 and TRBJ2-7 provide the parts outside the CDR3, is GAGVSQSPRYKVTKRGQDVALRCDPISGHVSLYWYRQALGQGPEFLTYFNYEAQQDKSGLPNDRFSAERPEGSISTLTIQRTEQRDSAMYRCASSSARAGPSSYEQYFGPGTRLTVT.

V is TRBV5-1 and J is TRBJ2-6; no reliable D call. This CDR3 is built from 13 residues. Germline V CDR1 and CDR2: SGHRS, YFSETQ. V was shortened by 2 bases and J by 0 bases, with 0 bases between the two germline ends. CDR3 DNA: TGCGCCAGCAGCTTCTCTGGGGCCAACGTCCTGACTTTC. This translates into CASSFSGANVLTF.

This sequence joins TRBV5-1 and TRBJ1-1; D not resolved. Germline CDR1 SGHRS, CDR2 YFSETQ. With 0 bases removed from V and 0 bases from J, the gap between germline ends came to 9 bases. The CDR3 is made up of 15 amino acids. The CDR3 loop is CASSLEGDMNTEAFF. The DNA of the CDR3 is TGCGCCAGCAGCTTGGAAGGTGACATGAACACTGAAGCTTTCTTT.

The rearrangement joins TRBV19 to TRBJ2-7; D could derive from TRBD1 or TRBD2 (5 bases each). V was pared by 6 bases and J by 6 bases, with 18 bases between. Germline CDR1 and CDR2: LNHDA and SQIVND (reference sequence). This CDR3 region has 14 residues. The CDR3 coding sequence is TGTGCCAGTAGCGTTACCGGGGCCCCCGGCGAGCAGTACTTC. The encoded protein is CASSVTGAPGEQYF. The complete variable domain, with remaining parts taken from reference TRBV19 and TRBJ2-7, reads DGGITQSPKYLFRKEGQNVTLSCEQNLNHDAMYWYRQDPGQGLRLIYYSQIVNDFQKGDIAEGYSVSREKKESFPLTVTSAQKNPTAFYLCASSVTGAPGEQYFGPGTRLTVT.

This clone appeared a single time. The J gene is TRBJ2-3, the V gene TRBV9; 7 bases align to TRBD2. The CDR3 is 16 residues long. The V gene end was trimmed by 4 bases and the J gene end by 4 bases; junction bases not matched to a gene: 12. Per germline, CDR1 SGDLS and CDR2 YYNGEE. CDR3 protein: CASSPTGGSSPDTQYF. The CDR3 bases are TGTGCCAGCAGCCCTACTGGCGGGAGTAGCCCAGATACGCAGTATTTT.

This chain joins TRBV5-4 and TRBJ2-3, with D possibly being TRBD1 (6 bases). There are 14 residues in the CDR3. Trimming left V 10 bases short and J 0 bases short, with 15 bases between. The germline V gene encodes CDR1 SGHNT and CDR2 YYREEE (reference sequence). CDR3 amino acids: CAGKDRPSTDTQYF. The CDR3 coding sequence is TGTGCCGGGAAGGACAGACCTAGCACAGATACGCAGTATTTT.

This clone was seen a single time. The rearrangement joins TRBV15 to TRBJ1-5; D is unclear. This CDR3 comprises 14 residues. Trimming pared 0 bases from V and 7 bases from J, leaving 10 bases between. The germline CDR1 and CDR2 sequences are LNHNV and YYDKDF (reference sequence). For the CDR3, the DNA is TGTGCCACCAGCAGAGATCCAGCGGGCCAGCCCCAGCATTTT. Its protein is CATSRDPAGQPQHF. Together with reference TRBV15 and TRBJ1-5, the CDR3 gives the full variable domain: DAMVIQNPRYQVTQFGKPVTLSCSQTLNHNVMYWYQQKSSQAPKLLFHYYDKDFNNEADTPDNFQSRRPNTSFCFLDIRSPGLGDTAMYLCATSRDPAGQPQHFGDGTRLSIL.

J is TRBJ2-3 and V is TRBV11-1, with 7 bases fitting TRBD2. Germline-derived CDR1 and CDR2 are SGHAT and FQDESV (reference sequence). The CDR3 has 15 residues. The ends lost 6 bases at V and 2 bases at J; junction bases unmatched: 8. As DNA, the CDR3 is TGTGCCAGCAGGTGGGAGGGGTGTATCACAGATACGCAGTATTTT. Translating it yields CASRWEGCITDTQYF.

The rearrangement uses TRBV5-1 and TRBJ1-2, with D possibly matching TRBD1 (5 bases). Trimming cost V 2 bases and J 4 bases, with 12 bases left between them. CDR1 and CDR2 (germline): SGHRS, YFSETQ. The CDR3 has 14 residues. The CDR3 here is CASSFPGVGYGYTF. Here the CDR3 DNA reads TGCGCCAGCAGCTTCCCGGGGGTGGGCTATGGCTACACCTTC.

V usage is TRBV7-9 and J usage is TRBJ2-1; D is possibly TRBD2 (6 bases). Trimming removed 1 base at V and 4 bases at J, with 11 bases between. The CDR3 contains 15 residues. Germline CDR1 and CDR2: SEHNR and FQNEAQ (reference sequence). CDR3 in amino acids: CASSLGLAHYNEQFF. In DNA form, the CDR3 reads TGTGCCAGCAGCTTAGGGCTAGCGCATTACAATGAGCAGTTCTTC.

This clone came up a few times. The V and J genes are TRBV6-6 and TRBJ1-1; D is possibly TRBD1 (5 bases). Germline CDR1 MNHNY, CDR2 SVGAGI (reference sequence). The ends were cut back, 7 bases at V and 2 bases at J, with 11 bases in the middle. This CDR3 spans 13 amino acids. The CDR3 is CASTQGDNTEAFF. The CDR3 region has the DNA TGTGCCAGCACGCAGGGCGATAACACTGAAGCTTTCTTT.

V and J are TRBV2 and TRBJ1-6, with D perhaps TRBD1 (6 bases). Germline-derived CDR1 and CDR2 are SNHLY and FYNNEI. V gave up 6 bases and J gave up 9 bases, with 12 bases separating them. The CDR3 totals 13 residues. In DNA form, the CDR3 reads TGTGCCAGCAGGGGGGCCGGAGTTTCACCCCTCCACTTT. Its protein product is CASRGAGVSPLHF.

The gene calls are TRBV2 and TRBJ1-1; tentatively, D is TRBD1 (5 bases). V lost 8 bases and J lost 6, with 19 bases in between. CDR1 and CDR2 (germline): SNHLY, FYNNEI. CDR3 length: 14 amino acids. The CDR3 sequence is CASSPWGGEAEAFF. In nucleotides, the CDR3 is TGTGCCAGCTCTCCCTGGGGGGGGGAGGCTGAAGCTTTCTTT. Complete variable domain (other parts from reference TRBV2 and TRBJ1-1): EPEVTQTPSHQVTQMGQEVILRCVPISNHLYFYWYRQILGQKVEFLVSFYNNEISEKSEIFDDQFSVERPDGSNFTLKIRSTKLEDSAMYFCASSPWGGEAEAFFGQGTRLTVV.

The chain couples TRBV4-3 to TRBJ2-1; tentative D call: TRBD1 (5 bases). CDR1 and CDR2 (germline): LGHNA, YSLEER. The ends were cut back, 1 base at V and 13 bases at J, with 14 bases in the middle. CDR3 length equals 13 residues. This CDR3 reads CASSQVVGQIQFF. The CDR3 DNA sequence: TGCGCCAGCAGCCAAGTGGTGGGGCAGATCCAGTTCTTC.

The sample holds many counts of this clone. The chain is built from TRBV2 and TRBJ1-2; 7 nucleotides agree with TRBD1. CDR3 size: 14 residues. V trimming: 5 bases; J trimming: 7 bases; junction bases outside the gene matches: 10. The V gene's germline CDR1 is SNHLY and CDR2 FYNNEI. CDR3 nucleotide sequence: TGTGCCAGCAGTCGCGAGGGGGCTGCTGGTGGCTACACCTTC. Translating it yields CASSREGAAGGYTF. Using reference TRBV2 and TRBJ1-2 for the parts outside the CDR3, the full variable domain is EPEVTQTPSHQVTQMGQEVILRCVPISNHLYFYWYRQILGQKVEFLVSFYNNEISEKSEIFDDQFSVERPDGSNFTLKIRSTKLEDSAMYFCASSREGAAGGYTFGSGTRLTVV.

This clone was counted once. The rearrangement uses TRBV28 and TRBJ2-1; D could derive from TRBD1 or TRBD2 (6 bases each). The ends were cut back, 6 bases at V and 7 bases at J, with 22 bases in the middle. Germline CDR1 reads MDHEN; CDR2 reads SYDVKM. The CDR3 has 16 residues. DNA of the CDR3: TGTGCCAGCAGCCTAGTAGGGGGGCAGGCGGGGAATGAGCAGTTCTTC. Its protein is CASSLVGGQAGNEQFF.

This clone was seen a handful of times. The chain uses TRBV19 and TRBJ2-3, with D perhaps given as TRBD1 or TRBD2 (5 bases each). Per the germline V gene, CDR1 is LNHDA and CDR2 is SQIVND (reference sequence). With 6 bases removed from V and 7 bases from J, the gap between germline ends came to 14 bases. The CDR3 extends over 13 amino acids. The CDR3 DNA follows: TGTGCCAGTAGCCCAGGGACCGCCAATACGCAGTATTTT. It encodes CASSPGTANTQYF.

This clone occurred many times. The rearrangement uses TRBV7-9 and TRBJ2-3, with no clear D. Deletions cut 4 bases from V and 0 bases from J, with 14 bases between. The CDR3 is 16 residues long. Per the germline V gene, CDR1 is SEHNR and CDR2 is FQNEAQ (reference sequence). The CDR3 nucleotides read TGTGCCAGCAGCTCTCGGGTAGCCACGAGCACAGATACGCAGTATTTT. Protein sequence: CASSSRVATSTDTQYF. The variable domain in full, with the rest retrieved from reference TRBV7-9 and TRBJ2-3, is DTGVSQNPRHKITKRGQNVTFRCDPISEHNRLYWYRQTLGQGPEFLTYFQNEAQLEKSRLLSDRFSAERPKGSFSTLEIQRTEQGDSAMYLCASSSRVATSTDTQYFGPGTRLTVL.

This chain links TRBV5-4 with TRBJ2-2, with 9 bases identical to TRBD2. Germline-derived CDR1 and CDR2 are SGHNT and YYREEE (reference sequence). V lost 4 bases and J lost 6; bases outside the gene matches: 7. CDR3 length equals 15 residues. The chain's CDR3 is CASSPSGTSSGELFF. For the CDR3, the DNA is TGTGCCAGCAGCCCGAGCGGGACTAGCTCCGGGGAGCTGTTTTTT. The variable domain in full, with the rest retrieved from reference TRBV5-4 and TRBJ2-2, is ETGVTQSPTHLIKTRGQQVTLRCSSQSGHNTVSWYQQALGQGPQFIFQYYREEENGRGNFPPRFSGLQFPNYSSELNVNALELDDSALYLCASSPSGTSSGELFFGEGSRLTVL.

CDR3 sequence: CASSSGTSGRGEQFF. The CDR3 DNA follows: TGTGCCAGCAGCTCCGGGACTAGCGGGAGGGGGGAGCAGTTCTTC. The V and J genes are TRBV7-2 and TRBJ2-1; 16 bases are shared with TRBD2. The CDR3 runs 15 residues. V trimming: 4 bases; J trimming: 10 bases; junction bases outside the gene matches: 4. Per germline, CDR1 SGHTA and CDR2 FQGNSA.

V usage is TRBV5-1 and J usage is TRBJ2-7, with D perhaps TRBD2 (6 bases). The V end lost 5 bases, the J end lost 0 bases, and 12 bases lay between the germline ends. CDR1 is SGHRS, CDR2 YFSETQ, per germline. CDR3 length equals 14 residues. The CDR3, as DNA: TGCGCCAGCAGGCGGGGCGGCGACTCCTACGAGCAGTACTTC. It translates to CASRRGGDSYEQYF.

The CDR3 region has the DNA TGTGCCAGCAGTGAAGCGCAAGGGGGCGCTGGACAGCCCCAGCATTTT. This gives the protein CASSEAQGGAGQPQHF. The chain links TRBV2 to TRBJ1-5; 7 bases are shared with TRBD1. Per the germline V gene, CDR1 is SNHLY and CDR2 is FYNNEI. This CDR3 has 16 amino acids. V shed 0 bases, J shed 7 bases, and the junction held 9 bases outside the gene matches.

The CDR3 is CAVHPGQGIGANVLTF. In nucleotides, the CDR3 is TGTGCCGTCCACCCGGGACAGGGTATAGGGGCCAACGTCCTGACTTTC. This chain connects TRBV6-8 to TRBJ2-6; TRBD1 aligns across 9 bases. V lost 11 bases to trimming and J lost 4 bases; unmatched junction nucleotides: 12. Per germline, CDR1 MNHGY and CDR2 SAAAGT. The CDR3 sequence is 16 residues long.